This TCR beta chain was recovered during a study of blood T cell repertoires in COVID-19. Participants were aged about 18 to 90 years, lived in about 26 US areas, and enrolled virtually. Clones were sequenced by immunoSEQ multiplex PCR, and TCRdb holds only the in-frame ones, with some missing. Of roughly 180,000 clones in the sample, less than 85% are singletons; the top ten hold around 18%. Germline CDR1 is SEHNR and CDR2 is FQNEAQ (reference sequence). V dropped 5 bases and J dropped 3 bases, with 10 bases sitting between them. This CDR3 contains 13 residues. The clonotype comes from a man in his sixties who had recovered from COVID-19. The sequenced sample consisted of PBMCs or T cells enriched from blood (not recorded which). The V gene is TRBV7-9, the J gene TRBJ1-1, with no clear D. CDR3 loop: CASSLSQDTEAFF. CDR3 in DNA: TGTGCCAGCAGCCTCTCTCAGGACACTGAAGCTTTCTTT.